This entry concerns a single T cell receptor beta chain. The antigen is not known. A read error may produce the germline difference seen at one junction end. The data were obtained in a study of T cells in Graves' hyperthyroidism and ophthalmopathy. Study observations and caveats: In the blood, most expanded thyroid clonotypes above 0.001 appeared as well.

Per the germline V gene, CDR1 is LGHNT and CDR2 is FRNRAP. The CDR3 runs to 14 residues. TCR beta CDR3 regions were amplified from RNA transcripts. TCR CDR3 underwent first-round RT-PCR with the HTBI primer set. TCRdb reanalysed the multiplex PCR reads using MiXCR and keeps one entry per CDR3 protein. The sample contains 500,000 to 800,000 distinct CDR3 sequences, 40% to 55% of which appear only once. Sequencing used peripheral blood or thyroid tissue (not recorded which). The sequence was collected from an adult man with Graves' disease, either hyperthyroidism or ophthalmopathy (not recorded which). This rearrangement joins TRBV12-5 to TRBJ1-2; 7 bases agree with TRBD1. The DNA for the CDR3 is TGTGTTAGTGGTTTGTCAGGGACAGCTTATGGCTACACCTTC. This sequence encodes CVSGLSGTAYGYTF.